Each of the 29 T cell receptor beta chains below was sequenced from the same sample in a study of beta chain features in type 1 diabetes. The whole isolated RNA underwent reverse transcription, so sequencing captured expressed TCRB transcripts. Sequenced by immunoSEQ multiplex PCR; TCRdb stores in-frame clones only, minus some. The repertoire holds about 40,000 clones, 55% to 70% seen once, with around 2% in the top ten. The sequencing sample was made of Tregs from blood. The receptors shown here come from a woman in her 30s in good health.

The chain has TRBV27 and TRBJ2-3, with 12 bases aligning to TRBD2. The CDR3 spans 15 residues. Germline CDR1 MNHEY, CDR2 SMNVEV (reference sequence). The V gene end was trimmed by 7 bases and the J gene end by 5 bases; junction bases not matched to a gene: 7. As DNA, the CDR3 is TGTGCCAGCATCCCGCAGGGACTAGCGGGAGATACGCAGTATTTT. Translation: CASIPQGLAGDTQYF.

The table lists this clone with a few counts. The rearrangement links TRBV28 to TRBJ2-5; D is perhaps TRBD2 (6 bases). The germline CDR1 and CDR2 sequences are MDHEN and SYDVKM. This CDR3 is built from 16 residues. Trimming stripped 7 bases from V and 2 bases from J, with 20 bases between. CDR3 sequence (DNA): TGTGCCAGCACCCCTTTCGGGCGGGGCCTACAAGAGACCCAGTACTTC. Its translation: CASTPFGRGLQETQYF.

This clone showed up just a few times. V is TRBV5-1 and J is TRBJ2-5; TRBD2 aligns across 12 bases. CDR1 is SGHRS, CDR2 YFSETQ, per germline. V was clipped by 0 bases and J by 4 bases; unmatched bases: 10. CDR3 length: 18 amino acids. CDR3 region: CASSLDTSGRPRGETQYF. CDR3 sequence (DNA): TGCGCCAGCAGCTTGGATACTAGCGGGAGGCCCCGGGGAGAGACCCAGTACTTC.

This clone was detected only a few times. The V gene is TRBV7-8, the J gene TRBJ2-2; maybe TRBD1 (6 bases). The length of the CDR3 is 16 residues. Between the trimmed V and J ends, which lost 5 bases and 0 bases, there was a span of 13 bases. Germline-derived CDR1 and CDR2 are SGHVS and FQNEAQ. CDR3 DNA sequence: TGTGCCAGCAGCCTGGGACAATACGCGAACACCGGGGAGCTGTTTTTT. It yields the protein CASSLGQYANTGELFF.

The J gene is TRBJ2-5, the V gene TRBV7-9, with D unresolved. The V gene lost 5 bases and the J gene lost 0 bases, with 10 bases spanning the gap. This CDR3 comprises 14 residues. Germline V gene data show CDR1 as SEHNR and CDR2 as FQNEAQ (reference sequence). In nucleotides, the CDR3 is TGTGCCAGCAGCATCTTCCTAGACCAAGAGACCCAGTACTTC. This encodes CASSIFLDQETQYF.

The CDR3 reads CASSQDGDTYLSQAKNIQYF. CDR3 nucleotide sequence: TGTGCCAGCAGCCAAGATGGGGACACATATCTATCCCAAGCCAAAAACATTCAGTACTTC. This chain uses TRBV4-2 with TRBJ2-4; D may be TRBD1 (6 bases). This CDR3 comprises 20 residues. Trimming removed 0 bases at V and 0 bases at J, with 21 bases between. The V gene's germline CDR1 is LGHNA and CDR2 YNFKEQ.

The gene calls are TRBV11-2 and TRBJ1-5; 9 positions match TRBD1. The CDR3 covers 14 residues. Germline-derived CDR1 and CDR2 are SGHAT and FQNNGV. The J segment lost 6 bases and the V segment lost 4 bases, leaving 4 bases of the junction unmatched. The CDR3 sequence: CASSYDRGGQPQHF. CDR3 DNA sequence: TGTGCCAGCAGCTATGACAGGGGGGGTCAGCCCCAGCATTTT.

V is TRBV28 and J is TRBJ2-5; D gene ambiguous. The J call is uncertain, as TRBJ2-7 better fits the DNA end. Germline V lookup: CDR1 MDHEN, CDR2 SYDVKM. The length of the CDR3 is 11 residues. This chain's CDR3 is CASSNSYEQYF. DNA of the CDR3: TGTGCCAGCAGCAACTCCTACGAGCAGTACTTC.

This clone appeared a few times. The junction departs from germline at one end; a sequencing error may be responsible. The chain carries TRBV13 and TRBJ2-7; 7 nucleotides line up with TRBD2. This CDR3 spans 14 amino acids. The V gene's germline CDR1 is PRHDT and CDR2 FYEKMQ (reference sequence). The CDR3 reads CASSLGQTAGTTGF. The CDR3 bases are TGTGCCAGCAGCTTGGGGCAGACAGCCGGGACTACAGGATTC. Full variable domain (outside the CDR3, taken from reference TRBV13 and TRBJ2-7): AAGVIQSPRHLIKEKRETATLKCYPIPRHDTVYWYQQGPGQDPQFLISFYEKMQSDKGSIPDRFSAQQFSDYHSELNMSSLELGDSALYFCASSLGQTAGTTGFGPGTRLTVT.

This chain uses TRBV18 with TRBJ2-4; D ambiguous. The CDR3 runs to 13 residues. Germline loops: CDR1 KGHSH, CDR2 LQKENI. The V gene lost 0 bases and the J gene lost 5 bases, with 5 bases spanning the gap. Written as DNA, the CDR3 is TGTGCCAGCTCACCACCGTCGGAAAACATTCAGTACTTC. It codes for CASSPPSENIQYF.

This clone was detected a few times. The chain links TRBV7-2 to TRBJ2-1; 16 bases line up with TRBD2. The germline gives CDR1 SGHTA, CDR2 FQGNSA. CDR3 size: 18 residues. The trim removed 5 bases at V and 7 bases at J, leaving 11 bases unmatched. The CDR3 DNA is TGTGCCAGCAGCCAGGGACTAGCGGGAGGGCGGTACTTGAATGAGCAGTTCTTC. It is translated as CASSQGLAGGRYLNEQFF.

This chain joins TRBV6-6 and TRBJ2-1; TRBD2 matches at 8 bases. CDR1 is MNHNY and CDR2 is SVGAGI in the germline V gene (reference sequence). The CDR3 contains 14 residues. Losses at the gene ends were 2 bases for V and 9 bases for J; bases not matched to a gene: 6. In DNA form, the CDR3 reads TGTGCCAGCAGTTACGTCGGGAGGGAGGGTGAGCAGTTCTTC. Translating gives CASSYVGREGEQFF.

The chain uses TRBV6-5 and TRBJ1-2, with D possibly TRBD1 on 5 matching bases. The CDR3 runs 15 residues. Trimming cost V 8 bases and J 8 bases, with 24 bases left between them. Germline assignment: CDR1 MNHEY and CDR2 SVGAGI. The CDR3 loop is CASGTEDGTYGGYTF. CDR3 nucleotide sequence: TGTGCCAGCGGAACGGAGGACGGGACTTATGGAGGCTACACCTTC.

The chain uses TRBV4-2 and TRBJ2-7; 7 bases line up with TRBD2. This CDR3 has 17 residues. CDR1 and CDR2 from the germline V gene are LGHNA and YNFKEQ. V was clipped by 4 bases and J by 6 bases; unmatched bases: 18. CDR3 DNA: TGTGCCAGCAGCCCGACGCCGGGGGGTCAGGTAAGCGGCGAGCAGTACTTC. Its translation: CASSPTPGGQVSGEQYF.

This clone has only a few counts. The chain couples TRBV9 to TRBJ2-7; TRBD2 aligns across 10 bases. The CDR3 has 15 residues. V was clipped by 0 bases and J by 6 bases; unmatched bases: 6. Per germline, CDR1 SGDLS and CDR2 YYNGEE. The DNA for the CDR3 is TGTGCCAGCAGCGTAGGTCTAGCGGGAGATGGCGAGCAGTACTTC. Translated, it gives CASSVGLAGDGEQYF.

The rearrangement uses TRBV19 and TRBJ2-1; 10 bases line up with TRBD2. CDR3 size: 16 residues. J was trimmed by 3 bases and V by 4 bases; bases with no gene match: 6. The germline gives CDR1 LNHDA, CDR2 SQIVND (reference sequence). CDR3 sequence: CASSNPGLAHYNEQFF. The CDR3 DNA follows: TGTGCCAGTAGTAATCCGGGACTAGCGCACTACAATGAGCAGTTCTTC.

This clone was counted only a few times. The chain couples TRBV7-9 to TRBJ2-1, with 7 nucleotides matching TRBD1. In germline, CDR1 is SEHNR, CDR2 FQNEAQ (reference sequence). This CDR3 is 18 amino acids long. The V gene end was trimmed by 5 bases and the J gene end by 1 base; junction bases not matched to a gene: 14. The CDR3 nucleotides are TGTGCCAGCAGCCTGACCCCTAACCGGGACAGTTCCTACAATGAGCAGTTCTTC. Translating gives CASSLTPNRDSSYNEQFF.

This chain links TRBV28 with TRBJ2-7; 7 bases fit TRBD2. The CDR3 sequence is 13 residues long. J lost 1 base, V lost 6 bases, and 3 bases had no gene match. Per germline, CDR1 MDHEN and CDR2 SYDVKM. In DNA form, the CDR3 reads TGTGCCAGCAGCTCGGGAGGATCCTACGAGCAGTACTTC. As protein: CASSSGGSYEQYF.

The chain uses TRBV5-1 and TRBJ1-2; 11 bases agree with TRBD1. Germline values: CDR1 SGHRS, CDR2 YFSETQ. The CDR3 is 18 amino acids. J gave up 4 bases and V 4 bases, and 15 bases lay outside the gene matches. CDR3 region: CASSLFPGTGGLGYGYTF. CDR3 coding DNA: TGCGCCAGCAGCCTATTCCCCGGGACAGGGGGTCTTGGCTATGGCTACACCTTC.

The gene calls are TRBV30 and TRBJ2-1; TRBD2 matches 8 bases. The CDR3 sequence is 17 residues long. Trimming removed 4 bases from V and 1 base from J; junction bases left unmatched: 12. Germline V gene lookup returns CDR1 GTSNPN and CDR2 SVGIG (reference sequence). CDR3 in DNA: TGTGCCTGGAATGTTGGACTAGCCTCACCATCCTACAATGAGCAGTTCTTC. It translates to CAWNVGLASPSYNEQFF.

The V and J genes are TRBV19 and TRBJ2-1; D unclear. The ends were cut back, 3 bases at V and 4 bases at J, with 13 bases in the middle. Per germline, CDR1 LNHDA and CDR2 SQIVND (reference sequence). CDR3 length: 15 residues. The CDR3 reads CASSIESGFYNEQFF. In nucleotides, the CDR3 is TGTGCCAGTAGTATTGAGTCCGGGTTTTACAATGAGCAGTTCTTC.

The genes are TRBV5-1 and TRBJ1-3; D call uncertain. Germline lookup yields CDR1 SGHRS and CDR2 YFSETQ. This CDR3 has 16 residues. V dropped 1 base and J dropped 0 bases, with 11 bases sitting between them. The CDR3 is CASSLNSLSSGNTIYF. The CDR3 DNA follows: TGCGCCAGCAGCTTGAACAGTCTATCCTCTGGAAACACCATATATTTT.

The V call is TRBV5-4, the J call TRBJ2-7, with 7 bases that match TRBD2. V was pared by 0 bases and J by 0 bases, with 3 bases of the junction left unmatched. Germline V gene sequence: CDR1 SGHNT, CDR2 YYREEE (reference sequence). The CDR3 length is 15 residues. The CDR3 sequence: CASSLGLAASYEQYF. CDR3 DNA sequence: TGTGCCAGCAGCTTGGGGCTAGCGGCCTCCTACGAGCAGTACTTC.

The J gene is TRBJ1-3, the V gene TRBV5-6, with D unresolved. Germline loops: CDR1 SGHDT, CDR2 YYEEEE. The CDR3 is made up of 15 amino acids. The germline V and J ends were trimmed by 4 bases and 0 bases, with 11 bases remaining between them. CDR3 DNA: TGTGCCAGCAGCCGTACAGATCACTCTGGAAACACCATATATTTT. Its translation: CASSRTDHSGNTIYF.

This clone turned up a few times. The gene calls are TRBV29-1 and TRBJ2-1; D not resolved. Trimming removed 8 bases at V and 1 base at J, with 18 bases between. This CDR3 spans 15 amino acids. Germline values: CDR1 SQVTM, CDR2 ANQGSEA. CDR3 nucleotide sequence: TGCAGCCCTTTCGTTTTGGCAGCGTCCTACAATGAGCAGTTCTTC. Protein sequence: CSPFVLAASYNEQFF.

V and J are TRBV9 and TRBJ1-5; D is undetermined. The germline CDR1 and CDR2 sequences are SGDLS and YYNGEE. V was shortened by 9 bases and J by 2 bases, with 9 bases between the two germline ends. This CDR3 comprises 12 residues. This chain's CDR3 is CATREGNQPQHF. For the CDR3, the DNA is TGTGCCACCCGGGAGGGCAATCAGCCCCAGCATTTT.

This chain joins TRBV18 and TRBJ2-7; possible D gene TRBD1, 6 bases. The V gene's germline CDR1 is KGHSH and CDR2 LQKENI. The CDR3 runs 15 residues. V shed 4 bases and J shed 5 bases, with 18 bases lying between them. CDR3 region: CASSRLQGNGNEQYF. The CDR3, as DNA: TGTGCCAGCTCACGGTTACAGGGTAACGGTAACGAGCAGTACTTC.

The rearrangement joins TRBV5-1 to TRBJ2-7, with a tentative D call TRBD1 (6 bases). Deletions cut 6 bases from V and 7 bases from J, with 17 bases between. The germline gives CDR1 SGHRS, CDR2 YFSETQ. The length of the CDR3 is 13 residues. For the CDR3, the DNA is TGCGCCAGCACCAAAGGGGGTAGCTTTGAGCAGTACTTC. It translates to CASTKGGSFEQYF.

The rearrangement uses TRBV5-1 and TRBJ2-3; 7 nucleotides align to TRBD1. The length of the CDR3 is 13 residues. The trim removed 4 bases at V and 4 bases at J, leaving 3 bases unmatched. Germline V lookup: CDR1 SGHRS, CDR2 YFSETQ. The CDR3 bases are TGCGCCAGCAGCGAGGGACAGCCAGATACGCAGTATTTT. The encoded protein is CASSEGQPDTQYF. Variable domain in full (rest from reference TRBV5-1 and TRBJ2-3): KAGVTQTPRYLIKTRGQQVTLSCSPISGHRSVSWYQQTPGQGLQFLFEYFSETQRNKGNFPGRFSGRQFSNSRSEMNVSTLELGDSALYLCASSEGQPDTQYFGPGTRLTVL.